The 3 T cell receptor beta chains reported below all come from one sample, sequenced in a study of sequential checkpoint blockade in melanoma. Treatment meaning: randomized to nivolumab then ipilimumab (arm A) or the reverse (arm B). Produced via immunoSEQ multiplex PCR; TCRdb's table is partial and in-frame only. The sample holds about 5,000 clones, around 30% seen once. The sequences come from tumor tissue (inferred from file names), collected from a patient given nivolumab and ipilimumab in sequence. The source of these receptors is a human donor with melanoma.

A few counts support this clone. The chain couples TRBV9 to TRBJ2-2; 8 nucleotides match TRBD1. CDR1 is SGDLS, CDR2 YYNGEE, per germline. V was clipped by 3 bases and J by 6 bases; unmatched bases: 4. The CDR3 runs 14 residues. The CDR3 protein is CASSAGGWAGELFF. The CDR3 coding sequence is TGTGCCAGCAGCGCAGGGGGCTGGGCCGGGGAGCTGTTTTTT.

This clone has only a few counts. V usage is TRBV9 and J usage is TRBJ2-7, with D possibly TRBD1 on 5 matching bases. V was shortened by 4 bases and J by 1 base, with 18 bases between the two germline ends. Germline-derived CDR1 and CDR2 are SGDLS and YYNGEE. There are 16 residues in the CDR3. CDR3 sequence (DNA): TGTGCCAGCAGCTTCCCCTCTGGGGCACCTTCCTACGAGCAGTACTTC. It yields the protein CASSFPSGAPSYEQYF.

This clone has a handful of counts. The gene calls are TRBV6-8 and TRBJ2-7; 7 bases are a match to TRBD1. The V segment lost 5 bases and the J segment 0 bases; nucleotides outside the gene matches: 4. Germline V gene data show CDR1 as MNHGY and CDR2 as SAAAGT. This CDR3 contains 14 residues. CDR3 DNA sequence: TGTGCCAGCAGTGAGAGGGGGCCCTCCTACGAGCAGTACTTC. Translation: CASSERGPSYEQYF.